What follows are 4 T cell receptor beta chains derived from one specimen sequenced in a study of cytomegalovirus exposure and HLA in healthy donors. 13 Jbeta primers and 60 Vbeta primers were used for the PCR. Assay used: immunoSEQ multiplex PCR; TCRdb lists only in-frame clones, some missing. Of some 140,000 clones listed, 72% are singletons. Input material: PBMCs. The origin of the receptors is a man aged 45-65 years in good health and CMV-seropositive.

This clone was counted a single time. This chain connects TRBV6-5 to TRBJ1-3; no definite D call. This CDR3 is 13 amino acids long. The germline CDR1 and CDR2 sequences are MNHEY and SVGAGI. V was shortened by 7 bases and J by 0 bases, with 7 bases between the two germline ends. In DNA, the CDR3 is TGTGCCAGCACCCCCAACTCTGGAAACACCATATATTTT. Protein product: CASTPNSGNTIYF.

The chain joins TRBV29-1 to TRBJ2-5; TRBD2 agrees at 10 bases. This CDR3 has 18 amino acids. Germline loops: CDR1 SQVTM, CDR2 ANQGSEA. The V and J ends lost 6 bases and 5 bases, in that order; junction bases with no gene match: 21. CDR3 in DNA: TGCAGCGTCGCCCTATGGGGGCTAGCGGGAGAGGCGGGGGAGACCCAGTACTTC. This sequence encodes CSVALWGLAGEAGETQYF. Filled out from reference TRBV29-1 and TRBJ2-5, the complete variable domain reads SAVISQKPSRDICQRGTSLTIQCQVDSQVTMMFWYRQQPGQSLTLIATANQGSEATYESGFVIDKFPISRPNLTFSTLTVSNMSPEDSSIYLCSVALWGLAGEAGETQYFGPGTRLLVL.

The chain is built from TRBV7-6 and TRBJ1-6; D not resolved. Germline CDR1 is SGHVS and CDR2 is FNYEAQ. The V end was cut by 5 bases, the J end by 7 bases, with 9 bases between. CDR3 size: 13 residues. The CDR3 here is CASSLSSNSPLHF. The CDR3 DNA reads TGTGCCAGCAGCCTGTCTTCGAATTCACCCCTCCACTTT.

This clone has only one observation. J is TRBJ1-2 and V is TRBV4-1; 7 bases align to TRBD1. The CDR3 has 16 residues. V shed 4 bases, J shed 4 bases, and the junction held 12 bases outside the gene matches. Germline V gene lookup returns CDR1 MGHRA and CDR2 YSYEKL. The CDR3 DNA reads TGCGCCAGCAGCCCGTCGACAGGGTCGGAAGGCTATGGCTACACCTTC. It is translated as CASSPSTGSEGYGYTF.